This T cell receptor (beta chain) was captured by sequencing in a study of T cell clonotyping in hematopoietic cell transplantation. Across the study: Recipient samples before transplant were obtained post-cytoreduction. The study, taken as a whole, reports: Without cell sorting, CD4 versus CD8 contributions remain unresolved. After transplant, recipient diversity fell while pathologically expanded clonotypes grew through day 180. Few recipient clonotypes overlapped donors; over 95% were de novo at given depth.

Comments on this clone: Antigen unknown.

Profiling relied on immunoSEQ multiplex PCR, and the TCRdb table lists in-frame clones only, not all of them. This sample has 25,000 to 30,000 clones, with roughly 85% found just once. From germline, CDR1 is GTSNPN and CDR2 SVGIG (reference sequence). With 5 bases removed from V and 4 bases from J, the gap between germline ends came to 14 bases. The CDR3 runs to 14 residues. Time point noted: recipient sample about 28 days before transplant, after cytoreduction. The gene calls are TRBV30 and TRBJ2-2; D gene uncertain. Sequencing used peripheral blood mononuclear cells, obtained before stem cell transplant. The TCR was taken from a man aged 35 to 55 with acute myeloid leukemia. Some clones in this sample may be carry-over from other donors' samples. In nucleotides, the CDR3 is TGTGCCTGGCGACGAATGGGGATCACCGGGGAGCTGTTTTTT. Translated: CAWRRMGITGELFF.